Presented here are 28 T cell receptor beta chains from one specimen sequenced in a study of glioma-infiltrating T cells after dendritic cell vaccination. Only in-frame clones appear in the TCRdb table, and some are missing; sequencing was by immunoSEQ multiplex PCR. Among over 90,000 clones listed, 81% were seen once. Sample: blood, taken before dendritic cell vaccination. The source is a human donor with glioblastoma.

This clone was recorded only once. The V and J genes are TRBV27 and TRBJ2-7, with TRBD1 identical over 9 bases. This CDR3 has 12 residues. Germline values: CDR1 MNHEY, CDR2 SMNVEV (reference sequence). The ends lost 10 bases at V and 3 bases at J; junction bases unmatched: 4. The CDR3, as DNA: TGTGCCACCGGGACAGGGTTCTACGAGCAGTACTTC. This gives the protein CATGTGFYEQYF.

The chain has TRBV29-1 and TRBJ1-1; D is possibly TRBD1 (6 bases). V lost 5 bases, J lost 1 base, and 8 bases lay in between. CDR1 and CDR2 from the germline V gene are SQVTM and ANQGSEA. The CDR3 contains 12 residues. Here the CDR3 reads CSVRRGNTEAFF. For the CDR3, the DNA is TGCAGCGTTCGCAGGGGGAACACTGAAGCTTTCTTT.

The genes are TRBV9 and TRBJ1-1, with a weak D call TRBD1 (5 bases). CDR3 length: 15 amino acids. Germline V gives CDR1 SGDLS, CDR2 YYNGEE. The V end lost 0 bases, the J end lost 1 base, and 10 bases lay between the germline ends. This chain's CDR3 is CASSVEAGENTEAFF. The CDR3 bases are TGTGCCAGCAGCGTAGAAGCGGGGGAGAACACTGAAGCTTTCTTT.

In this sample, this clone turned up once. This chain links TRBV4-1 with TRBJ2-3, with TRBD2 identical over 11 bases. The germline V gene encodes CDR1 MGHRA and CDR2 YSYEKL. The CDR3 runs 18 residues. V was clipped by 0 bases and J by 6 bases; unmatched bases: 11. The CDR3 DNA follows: TGCGCCAGCAGCCAAGATCCGGGGACTAGCGGATCCCGGGATACGCAGTATTTT. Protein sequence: CASSQDPGTSGSRDTQYF.

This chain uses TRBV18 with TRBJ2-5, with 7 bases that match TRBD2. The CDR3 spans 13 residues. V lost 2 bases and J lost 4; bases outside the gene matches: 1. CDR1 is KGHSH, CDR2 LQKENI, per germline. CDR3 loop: CASSPRTRETQYF. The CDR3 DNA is TGTGCCAGCTCACCAAGGACTAGAGAGACCCAGTACTTC.

The CDR3 reads CASSSRGREETQYF. CDR3 bases: TGTGCCAGCAGCTCCAGGGGGCGAGAAGAGACCCAGTACTTC. The chain recombines TRBV7-9 with TRBJ2-5, with 8 bases fitting TRBD1. The CDR3 is made up of 14 amino acids. J was trimmed by 3 bases and V by 4 bases; bases with no gene match: 4. The germline V gene encodes CDR1 SEHNR and CDR2 FQNEAQ (reference sequence).

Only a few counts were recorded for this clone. CDR3 region: CASSSRDRVYYGYTF. CDR3 nucleotides: TGTGCCAGCAGCTCCCGGGACAGGGTTTACTATGGCTACACCTTC. V and J are TRBV5-8 and TRBJ1-2, with 9 bases fitting TRBD1. The CDR3 loop spans 15 amino acids. V dropped 3 bases and J dropped 3; count of bases not matched to a gene: 6. Germline V gives CDR1 SGHTS, CDR2 YDEGEE.

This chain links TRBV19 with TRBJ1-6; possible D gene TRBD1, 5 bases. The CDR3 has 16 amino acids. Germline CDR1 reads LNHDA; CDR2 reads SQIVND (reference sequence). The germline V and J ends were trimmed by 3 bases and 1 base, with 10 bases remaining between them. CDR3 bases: TGTGCCAGTAGTATGGGGCAGGGATCCTATAATTCACCCCTCCACTTT. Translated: CASSMGQGSYNSPLHF. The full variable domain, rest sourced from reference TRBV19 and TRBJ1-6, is DGGITQSPKYLFRKEGQNVTLSCEQNLNHDAMYWYRQDPGQGLRLIYYSQIVNDFQKGDIAEGYSVSREKKESFPLTVTSAQKNPTAFYLCASSMGQGSYNSPLHFGNGTRLTVT.

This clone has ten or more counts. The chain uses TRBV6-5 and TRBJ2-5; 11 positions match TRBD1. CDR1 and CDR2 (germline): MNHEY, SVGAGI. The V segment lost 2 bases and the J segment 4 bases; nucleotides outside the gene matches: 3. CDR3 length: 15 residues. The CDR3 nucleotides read TGTGCCAGCAGTTACGAAGGGACAGGGGGAGAGACCCAGTACTTC. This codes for CASSYEGTGGETQYF.

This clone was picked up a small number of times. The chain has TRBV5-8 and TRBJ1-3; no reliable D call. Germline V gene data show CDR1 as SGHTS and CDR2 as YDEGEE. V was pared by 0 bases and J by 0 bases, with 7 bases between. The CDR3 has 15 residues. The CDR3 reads CASSLDRGSGNTIYF. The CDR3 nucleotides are TGTGCCAGCAGCTTGGATCGGGGCTCTGGAAACACCATATATTTT.

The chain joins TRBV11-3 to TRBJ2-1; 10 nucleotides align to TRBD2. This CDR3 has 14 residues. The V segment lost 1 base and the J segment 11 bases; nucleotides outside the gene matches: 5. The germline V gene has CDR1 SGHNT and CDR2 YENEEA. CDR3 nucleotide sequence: TGTGCCAGCAGCTTAGGCTCAGCGGGGGGGCAGCAGTTCTTC. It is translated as CASSLGSAGGQQFF.

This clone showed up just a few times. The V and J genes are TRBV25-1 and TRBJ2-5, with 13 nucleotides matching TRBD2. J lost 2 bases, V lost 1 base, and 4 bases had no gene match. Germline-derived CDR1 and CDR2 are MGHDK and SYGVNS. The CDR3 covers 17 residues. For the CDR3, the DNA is TGTGCCAGCAGTGAATGGCGGACTAGCGGGGGACAAGAGACCCAGTACTTC. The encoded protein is CASSEWRTSGGQETQYF.

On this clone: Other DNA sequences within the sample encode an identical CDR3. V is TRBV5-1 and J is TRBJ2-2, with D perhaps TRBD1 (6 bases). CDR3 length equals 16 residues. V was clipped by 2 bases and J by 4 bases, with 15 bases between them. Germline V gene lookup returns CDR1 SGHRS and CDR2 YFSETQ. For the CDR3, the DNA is TGCGCCAGCAGCTTCGGGTGGGGGCTGAGCACCGGGGAGCTGTTTTTT. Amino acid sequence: CASSFGWGLSTGELFF.

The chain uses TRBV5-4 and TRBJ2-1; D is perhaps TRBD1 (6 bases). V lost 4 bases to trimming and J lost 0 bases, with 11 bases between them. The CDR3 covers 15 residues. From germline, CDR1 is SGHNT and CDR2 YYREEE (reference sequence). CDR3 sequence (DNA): TGTGCCAGCAGCCGGACAGACAGCTCCTACAATGAGCAGTTCTTC. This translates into CASSRTDSSYNEQFF.

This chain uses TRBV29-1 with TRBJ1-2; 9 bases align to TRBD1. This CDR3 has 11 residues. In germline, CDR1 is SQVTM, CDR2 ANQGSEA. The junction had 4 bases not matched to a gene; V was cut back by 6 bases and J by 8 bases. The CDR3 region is CSVQGARGYTF. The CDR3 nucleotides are TGCAGCGTACAGGGGGCAAGGGGCTACACCTTC.

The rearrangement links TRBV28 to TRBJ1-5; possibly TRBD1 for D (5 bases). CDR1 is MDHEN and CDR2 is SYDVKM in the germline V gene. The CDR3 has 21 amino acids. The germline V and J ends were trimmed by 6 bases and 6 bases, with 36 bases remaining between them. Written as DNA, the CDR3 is TGTGCCAGCAGCCAAACGTTGGGCGGGGGATACCTTAGTCGGCTTGGTCAGCCCCAGCATTTT. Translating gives CASSQTLGGGYLSRLGQPQHF.

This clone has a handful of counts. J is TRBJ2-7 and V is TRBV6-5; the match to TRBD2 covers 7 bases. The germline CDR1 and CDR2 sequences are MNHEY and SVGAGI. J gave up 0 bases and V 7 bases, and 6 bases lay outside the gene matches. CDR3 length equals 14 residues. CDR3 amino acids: CASTRGDGSYEQYF. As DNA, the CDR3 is TGTGCCAGCACCCGGGGGGACGGCTCCTACGAGCAGTACTTC.

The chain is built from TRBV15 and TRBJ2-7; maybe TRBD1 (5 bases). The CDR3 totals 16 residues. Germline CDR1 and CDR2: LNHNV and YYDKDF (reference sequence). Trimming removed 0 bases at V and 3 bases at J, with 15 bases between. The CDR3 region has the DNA TGTGCCACCAGCAGAGATGTGGACGGACACAACTACGAGCAGTACTTC. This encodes CATSRDVDGHNYEQYF. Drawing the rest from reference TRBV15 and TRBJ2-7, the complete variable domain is DAMVIQNPRYQVTQFGKPVTLSCSQTLNHNVMYWYQQKSSQAPKLLFHYYDKDFNNEADTPDNFQSRRPNTSFCFLDIRSPGLGDTAMYLCATSRDVDGHNYEQYFGPGTRLTVT.

CDR3 loop: CASSRRDTYEQYF. Written as DNA, the CDR3 is TGTGCCAGTAGTCGCCGGGACACCTACGAGCAGTACTTC. V usage is TRBV19 and J usage is TRBJ2-7, with D possibly TRBD1 on 6 matching bases. This CDR3 contains 13 residues. V lost 5 bases and J lost 2, with 10 bases in between. Germline values: CDR1 LNHDA, CDR2 SQIVND (reference sequence).

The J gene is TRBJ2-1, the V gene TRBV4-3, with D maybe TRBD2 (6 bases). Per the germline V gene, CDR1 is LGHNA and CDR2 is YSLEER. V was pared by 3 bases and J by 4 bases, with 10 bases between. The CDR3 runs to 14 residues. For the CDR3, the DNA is TGCGCCAGCAGCCACATTAGCGGTTACAATGAGCAGTTCTTC. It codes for CASSHISGYNEQFF.

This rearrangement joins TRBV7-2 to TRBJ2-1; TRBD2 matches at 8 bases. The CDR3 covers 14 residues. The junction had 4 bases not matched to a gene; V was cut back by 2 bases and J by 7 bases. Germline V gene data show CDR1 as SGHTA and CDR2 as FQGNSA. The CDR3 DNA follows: TGTGCCAGCAGCTTATCGGGGGGGCCTAATGAGCAGTTCTTC. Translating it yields CASSLSGGPNEQFF.

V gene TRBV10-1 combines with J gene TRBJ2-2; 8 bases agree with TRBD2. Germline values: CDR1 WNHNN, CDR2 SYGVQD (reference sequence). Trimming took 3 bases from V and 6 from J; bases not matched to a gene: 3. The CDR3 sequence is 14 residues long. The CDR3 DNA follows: TGCGCCAGCAGTGAACGGGGGGGGGCCGGGGAGCTGTTTTTT. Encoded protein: CASSERGGAGELFF.

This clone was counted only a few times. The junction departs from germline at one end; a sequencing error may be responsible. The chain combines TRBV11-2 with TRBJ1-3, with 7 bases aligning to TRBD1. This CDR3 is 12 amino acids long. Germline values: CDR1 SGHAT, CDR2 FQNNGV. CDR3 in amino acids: CASSFDRATLHF. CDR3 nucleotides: TGTGCCAGCAGCTTCGACAGGGCCACTTTACATTTT.

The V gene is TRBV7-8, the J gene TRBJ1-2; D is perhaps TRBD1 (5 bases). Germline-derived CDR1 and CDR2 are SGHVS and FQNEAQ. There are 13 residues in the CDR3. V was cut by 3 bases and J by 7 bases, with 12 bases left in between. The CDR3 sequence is CASSLGEASGYTF. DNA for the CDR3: TGTGCCAGCAGCTTGGGGGAGGCCAGTGGCTACACCTTC.

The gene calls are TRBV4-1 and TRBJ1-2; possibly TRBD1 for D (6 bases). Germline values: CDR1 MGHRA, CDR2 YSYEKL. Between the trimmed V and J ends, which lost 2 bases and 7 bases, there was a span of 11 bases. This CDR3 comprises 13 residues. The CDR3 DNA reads TGCGCCAGCAGCCAAAACAGGGTATTTGGCTACACCTTC. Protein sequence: CASSQNRVFGYTF.

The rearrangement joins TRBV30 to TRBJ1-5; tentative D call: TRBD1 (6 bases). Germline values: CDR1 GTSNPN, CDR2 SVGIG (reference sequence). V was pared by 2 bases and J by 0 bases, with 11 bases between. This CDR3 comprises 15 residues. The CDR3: CAWSPGHYSNQPQHF. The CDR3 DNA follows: TGTGCCTGGAGTCCGGGACACTATAGCAATCAGCCCCAGCATTTT. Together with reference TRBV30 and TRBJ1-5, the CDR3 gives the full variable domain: SQTIHQWPATLVQPVGSPLSLECTVEGTSNPNLYWYRQAAGRGLQLLFYSVGIGQISSEVPQNLSASRPQDRQFILSSKKLLLSDSGFYLCAWSPGHYSNQPQHFGDGTRLSIL.

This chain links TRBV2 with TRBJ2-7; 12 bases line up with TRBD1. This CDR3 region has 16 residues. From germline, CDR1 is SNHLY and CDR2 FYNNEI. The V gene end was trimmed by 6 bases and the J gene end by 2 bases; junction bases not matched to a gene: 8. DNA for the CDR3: TGTGCCAGCAGCGACTCCGGGACAGGGGGCGCCTACGAGCAGTACTTC. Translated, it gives CASSDSGTGGAYEQYF.

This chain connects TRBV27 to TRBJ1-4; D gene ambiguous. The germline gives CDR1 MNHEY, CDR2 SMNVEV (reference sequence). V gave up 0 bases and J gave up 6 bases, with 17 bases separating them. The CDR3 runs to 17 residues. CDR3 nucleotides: TGTGCCAGCAGTTTATCGCCCCCGGGAGGTTATGATGAAAAACTGTTTTTT. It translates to CASSLSPPGGYDEKLFF.